Listed here is a single TCR beta chain. No antigen is known for it. This sample was included in a study of Ad26.COV2.S vaccination and SARS-CoV-2 variants. Across the study: The donor belonged to the COV1001 Ad26.COV2.S trial arm. Ad26.COV2.S given intramuscularly, once or twice 56 days apart. Overall study findings and caveats: The breadth of spike-specific CD8+ and CD4+ T cell responses after vaccination was reportedly substantial. An underestimation of total T cell responses may have resulted from the TCR breadth and depth analyses.

Germline V lookup: CDR1 LNHDA, CDR2 SQIVND (reference sequence). Trimming took off 3 bases at V and 0 bases at J, with 9 bases between the two ends. This CDR3 has 15 residues. The treatment: around 19 received Ad26.COV2.S at low or high dose, single or two shots; a few received placebo; per-sample allocation not given. After the first vaccine or placebo injection, samples were drawn on day 63. Profiled with immunoSEQ multiplex PCR; TCRdb holds only in-frame clones, not every one. The sample contains about 390,000 clones, roughly nine tenths of which appear only once. This sequence joins TRBV19 and TRBJ1-5, with D hard to call. The sample was peripheral blood, taken in a trial of Ad26.COV2.S vaccine versus placebo. This receptor was obtained from a person aged 18-65 years who received the Ad26.COV2.S COVID-19 vaccine or a placebo. The CDR3 protein is CASSIFGISNQPQHF. The CDR3 coding sequence is TGTGCCAGTAGTATTTTTGGGATTAGCAATCAGCCCCAGCATTTT.